A single T cell receptor (beta chain) is shown here with its context. Germline V gives CDR1 LNHDA, CDR2 SQIVND (reference sequence). Trimming took off 1 base at V and 8 bases at J, with 8 bases between the two ends. The CDR3 contains 13 residues. The entry originates in a study of cytomegalovirus exposure and HLA in healthy donors. Vbeta (60) and Jbeta (13) primers were used in the PCR. TCRdb keeps only in-frame clones here, not all; method: immunoSEQ multiplex PCR. The sample totals about 91,000 clones. The sample taken for sequencing was PBMCs. The TCR sequence derives from a woman aged 25 to 45 in good health and CMV-seronegative. The rearrangement joins TRBV19 to TRBJ1-4; no clear D. The CDR3 here is CASSIVEGEKLFF. As DNA, the CDR3 is TGTGCCAGTAGTATAGTAGAGGGAGAAAAACTGTTTTTT.